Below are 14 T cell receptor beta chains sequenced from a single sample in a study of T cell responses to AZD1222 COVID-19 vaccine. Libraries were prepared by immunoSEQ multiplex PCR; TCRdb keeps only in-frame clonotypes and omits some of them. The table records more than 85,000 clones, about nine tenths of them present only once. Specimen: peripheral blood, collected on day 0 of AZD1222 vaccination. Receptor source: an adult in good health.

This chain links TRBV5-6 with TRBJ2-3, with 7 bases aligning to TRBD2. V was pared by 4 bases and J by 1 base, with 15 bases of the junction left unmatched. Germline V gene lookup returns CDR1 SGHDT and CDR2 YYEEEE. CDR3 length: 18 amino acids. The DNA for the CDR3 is TGTGCCAGCAGCCTGGGGGGGGGAGCCCAGTTGGGCACAGATACGCAGTATTTT. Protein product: CASSLGGGAQLGTDTQYF.

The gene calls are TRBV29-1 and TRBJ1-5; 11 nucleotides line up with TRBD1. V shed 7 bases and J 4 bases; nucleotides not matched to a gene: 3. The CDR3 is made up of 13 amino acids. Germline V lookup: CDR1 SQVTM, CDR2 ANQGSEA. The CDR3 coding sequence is TGCAGCGCCGGGACAGGGGGGAATCAGCCCCAGCATTTT. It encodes CSAGTGGNQPQHF.

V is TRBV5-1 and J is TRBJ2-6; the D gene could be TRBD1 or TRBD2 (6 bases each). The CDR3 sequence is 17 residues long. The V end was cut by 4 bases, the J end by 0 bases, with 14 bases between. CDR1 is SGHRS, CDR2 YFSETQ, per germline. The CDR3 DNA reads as TGCGCCAGCAGCGGCGGGACACACAGCTCTGGGGCCAACGTCCTGACTTTC. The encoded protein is CASSGGTHSSGANVLTF.

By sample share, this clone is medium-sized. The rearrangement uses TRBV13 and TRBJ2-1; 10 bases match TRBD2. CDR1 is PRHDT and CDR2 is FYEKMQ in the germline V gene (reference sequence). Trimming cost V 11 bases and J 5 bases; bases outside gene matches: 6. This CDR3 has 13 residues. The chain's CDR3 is CAGALAGHNEQFF. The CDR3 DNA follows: TGTGCCGGCGCACTAGCGGGACACAATGAGCAGTTCTTC.

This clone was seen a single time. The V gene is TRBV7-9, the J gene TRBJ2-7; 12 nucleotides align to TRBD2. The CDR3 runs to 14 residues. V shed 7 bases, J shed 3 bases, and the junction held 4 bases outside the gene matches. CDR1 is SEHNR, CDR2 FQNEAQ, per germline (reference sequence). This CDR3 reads CASIRTSGNYEQYF. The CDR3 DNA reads TGTGCCAGCATCAGGACTAGCGGGAACTACGAGCAGTACTTC. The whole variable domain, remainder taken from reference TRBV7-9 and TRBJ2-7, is DTGVSQNPRHKITKRGQNVTFRCDPISEHNRLYWYRQTLGQGPEFLTYFQNEAQLEKSRLLSDRFSAERPKGSFSTLEIQRTEQGDSAMYLCASIRTSGNYEQYFGPGTRLTVT.

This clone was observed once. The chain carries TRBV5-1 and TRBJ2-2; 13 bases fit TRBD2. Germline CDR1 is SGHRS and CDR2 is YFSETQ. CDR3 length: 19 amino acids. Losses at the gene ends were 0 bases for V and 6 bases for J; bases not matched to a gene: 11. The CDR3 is CASSLASVALAGGPGELFF. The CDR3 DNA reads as TGCGCCAGCAGCTTGGCCTCCGTTGCACTAGCGGGGGGGCCCGGGGAGCTGTTTTTT.

The DNA for the CDR3 is TGTGCCAGCAGCCCCGGGAAGAATGAGCAGTTCTTC. It specifies CASSPGKNEQFF. V is TRBV13 and J is TRBJ2-1, with TRBD2 as a possible D gene (5 bases). The CDR3 is 12 residues long. Trimming stripped 5 bases from V and 7 bases from J, with 9 bases between. The V gene's germline CDR1 is PRHDT and CDR2 FYEKMQ (reference sequence).

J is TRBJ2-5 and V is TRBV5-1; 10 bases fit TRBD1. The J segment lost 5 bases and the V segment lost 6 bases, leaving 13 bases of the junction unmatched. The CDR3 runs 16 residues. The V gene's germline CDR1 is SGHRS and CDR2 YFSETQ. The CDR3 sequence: CASITNPGTGVETQYF. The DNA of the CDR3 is TGCGCCAGCATCACTAATCCCGGGACAGGGGTGGAGACCCAGTACTTC. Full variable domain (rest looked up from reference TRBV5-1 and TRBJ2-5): KAGVTQTPRYLIKTRGQQVTLSCSPISGHRSVSWYQQTPGQGLQFLFEYFSETQRNKGNFPGRFSGRQFSNSRSEMNVSTLELGDSALYLCASITNPGTGVETQYFGPGTRLLVL.

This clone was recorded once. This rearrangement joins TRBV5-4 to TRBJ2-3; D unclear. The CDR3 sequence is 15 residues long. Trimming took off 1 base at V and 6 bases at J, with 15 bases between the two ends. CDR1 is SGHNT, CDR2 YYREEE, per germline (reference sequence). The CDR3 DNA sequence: TGTGCCAGCAGCTTGTTAACTCTGACAAAGGATACGCAGTATTTT. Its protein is CASSLLTLTKDTQYF.

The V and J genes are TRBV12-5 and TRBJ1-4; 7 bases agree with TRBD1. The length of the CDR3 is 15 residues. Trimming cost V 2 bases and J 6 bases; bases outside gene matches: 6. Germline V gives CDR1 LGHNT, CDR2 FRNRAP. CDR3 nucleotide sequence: TGTGCTAGTGGTTTGTCCGGGACAGACGATGAAAAACTGTTTTTT. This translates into CASGLSGTDDEKLFF.

CDR3 nucleotide sequence: TGTGCCAGCAGTTCCCAGGGGGCGCTCGGGGAAAAACTGTTTTTT. Translated: CASSSQGALGEKLFF. V and J are TRBV6-6 and TRBJ1-4; 8 nucleotides agree with TRBD1. Germline CDR1 and CDR2: MNHNY and SVGAGI (reference sequence). The CDR3 loop spans 15 amino acids. The junction had 9 bases not matched to a gene; V was cut back by 4 bases and J by 8 bases.

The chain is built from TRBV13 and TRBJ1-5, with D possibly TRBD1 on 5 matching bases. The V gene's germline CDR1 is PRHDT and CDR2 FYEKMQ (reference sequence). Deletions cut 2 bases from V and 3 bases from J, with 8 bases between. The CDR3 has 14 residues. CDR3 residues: CASSLRGDNQPQHF. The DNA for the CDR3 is TGTGCCAGCAGCTTAAGAGGGGACAATCAGCCCCAGCATTTT. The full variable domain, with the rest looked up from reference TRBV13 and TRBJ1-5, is AAGVIQSPRHLIKEKRETATLKCYPIPRHDTVYWYQQGPGQDPQFLISFYEKMQSDKGSIPDRFSAQQFSDYHSELNMSSLELGDSALYFCASSLRGDNQPQHFGDGTRLSIL.

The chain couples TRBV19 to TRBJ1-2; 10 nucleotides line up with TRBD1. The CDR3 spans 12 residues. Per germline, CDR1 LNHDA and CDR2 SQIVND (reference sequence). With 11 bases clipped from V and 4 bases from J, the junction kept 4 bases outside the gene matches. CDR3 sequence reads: CAGGQGTYGYTF. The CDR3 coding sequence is TGTGCCGGGGGACAGGGGACCTATGGCTACACCTTC.

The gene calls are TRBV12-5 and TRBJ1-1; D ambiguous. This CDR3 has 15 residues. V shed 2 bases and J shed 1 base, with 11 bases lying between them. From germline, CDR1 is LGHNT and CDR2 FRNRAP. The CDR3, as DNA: TGTGCTAGTGGTTTGACCCCTGATTGGAACACTGAAGCTTTCTTT. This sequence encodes CASGLTPDWNTEAFF.